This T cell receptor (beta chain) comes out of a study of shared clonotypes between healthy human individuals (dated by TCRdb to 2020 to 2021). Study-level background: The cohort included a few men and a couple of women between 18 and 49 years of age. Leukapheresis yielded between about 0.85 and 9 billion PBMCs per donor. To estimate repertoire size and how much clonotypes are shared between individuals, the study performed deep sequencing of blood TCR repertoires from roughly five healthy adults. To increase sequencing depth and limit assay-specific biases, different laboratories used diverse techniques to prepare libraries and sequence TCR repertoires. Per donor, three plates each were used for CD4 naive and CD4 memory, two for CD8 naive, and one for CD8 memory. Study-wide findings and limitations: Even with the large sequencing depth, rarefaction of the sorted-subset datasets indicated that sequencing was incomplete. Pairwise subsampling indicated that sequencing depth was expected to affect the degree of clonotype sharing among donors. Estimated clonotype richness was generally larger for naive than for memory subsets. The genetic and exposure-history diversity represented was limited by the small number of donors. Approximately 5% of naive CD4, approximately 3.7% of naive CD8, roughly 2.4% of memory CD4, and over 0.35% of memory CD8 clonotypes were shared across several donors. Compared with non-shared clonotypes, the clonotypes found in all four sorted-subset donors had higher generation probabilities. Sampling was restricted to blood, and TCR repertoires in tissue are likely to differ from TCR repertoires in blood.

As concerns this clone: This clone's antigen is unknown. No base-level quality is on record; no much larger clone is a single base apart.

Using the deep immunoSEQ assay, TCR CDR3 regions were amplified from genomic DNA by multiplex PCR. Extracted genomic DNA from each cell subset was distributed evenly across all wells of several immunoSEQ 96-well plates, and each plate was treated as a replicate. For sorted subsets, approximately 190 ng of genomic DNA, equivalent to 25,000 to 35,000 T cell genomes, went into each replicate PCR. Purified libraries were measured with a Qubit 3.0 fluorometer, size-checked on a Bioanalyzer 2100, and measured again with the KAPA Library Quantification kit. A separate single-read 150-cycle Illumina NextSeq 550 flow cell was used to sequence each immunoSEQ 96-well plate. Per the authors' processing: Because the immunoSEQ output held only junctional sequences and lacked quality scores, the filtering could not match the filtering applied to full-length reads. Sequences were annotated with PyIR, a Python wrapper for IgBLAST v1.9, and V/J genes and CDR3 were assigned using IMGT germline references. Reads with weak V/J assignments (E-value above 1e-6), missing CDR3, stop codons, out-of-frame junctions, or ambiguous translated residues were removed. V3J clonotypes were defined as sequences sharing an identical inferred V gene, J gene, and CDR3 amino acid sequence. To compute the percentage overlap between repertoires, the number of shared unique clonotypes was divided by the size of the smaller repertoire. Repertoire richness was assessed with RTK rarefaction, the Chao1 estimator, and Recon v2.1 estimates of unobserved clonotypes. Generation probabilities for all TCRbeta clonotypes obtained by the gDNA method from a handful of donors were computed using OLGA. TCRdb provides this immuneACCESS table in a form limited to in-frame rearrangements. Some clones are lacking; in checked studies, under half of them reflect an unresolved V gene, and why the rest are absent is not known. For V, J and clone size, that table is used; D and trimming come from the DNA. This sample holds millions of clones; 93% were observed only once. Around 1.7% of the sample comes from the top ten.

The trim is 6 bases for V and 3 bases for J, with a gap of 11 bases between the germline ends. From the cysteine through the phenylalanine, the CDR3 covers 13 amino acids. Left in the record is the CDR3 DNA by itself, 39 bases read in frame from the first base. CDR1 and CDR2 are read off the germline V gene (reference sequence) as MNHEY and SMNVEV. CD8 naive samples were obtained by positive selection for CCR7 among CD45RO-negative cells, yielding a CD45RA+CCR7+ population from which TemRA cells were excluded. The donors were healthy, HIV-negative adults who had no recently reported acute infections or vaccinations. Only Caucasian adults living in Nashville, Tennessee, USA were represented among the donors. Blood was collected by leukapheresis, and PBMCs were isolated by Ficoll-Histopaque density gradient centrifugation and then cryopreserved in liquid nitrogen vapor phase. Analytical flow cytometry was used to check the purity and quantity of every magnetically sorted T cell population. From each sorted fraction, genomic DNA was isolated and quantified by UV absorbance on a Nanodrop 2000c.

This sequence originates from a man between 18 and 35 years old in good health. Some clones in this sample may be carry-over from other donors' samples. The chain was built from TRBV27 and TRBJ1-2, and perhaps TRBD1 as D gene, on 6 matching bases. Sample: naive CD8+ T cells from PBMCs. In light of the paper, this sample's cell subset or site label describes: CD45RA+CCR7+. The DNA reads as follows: TGTGCCAGCAGGGGGGCACAGTACTATGGCTACACCTTC. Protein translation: CASRGAQYYGYTF.